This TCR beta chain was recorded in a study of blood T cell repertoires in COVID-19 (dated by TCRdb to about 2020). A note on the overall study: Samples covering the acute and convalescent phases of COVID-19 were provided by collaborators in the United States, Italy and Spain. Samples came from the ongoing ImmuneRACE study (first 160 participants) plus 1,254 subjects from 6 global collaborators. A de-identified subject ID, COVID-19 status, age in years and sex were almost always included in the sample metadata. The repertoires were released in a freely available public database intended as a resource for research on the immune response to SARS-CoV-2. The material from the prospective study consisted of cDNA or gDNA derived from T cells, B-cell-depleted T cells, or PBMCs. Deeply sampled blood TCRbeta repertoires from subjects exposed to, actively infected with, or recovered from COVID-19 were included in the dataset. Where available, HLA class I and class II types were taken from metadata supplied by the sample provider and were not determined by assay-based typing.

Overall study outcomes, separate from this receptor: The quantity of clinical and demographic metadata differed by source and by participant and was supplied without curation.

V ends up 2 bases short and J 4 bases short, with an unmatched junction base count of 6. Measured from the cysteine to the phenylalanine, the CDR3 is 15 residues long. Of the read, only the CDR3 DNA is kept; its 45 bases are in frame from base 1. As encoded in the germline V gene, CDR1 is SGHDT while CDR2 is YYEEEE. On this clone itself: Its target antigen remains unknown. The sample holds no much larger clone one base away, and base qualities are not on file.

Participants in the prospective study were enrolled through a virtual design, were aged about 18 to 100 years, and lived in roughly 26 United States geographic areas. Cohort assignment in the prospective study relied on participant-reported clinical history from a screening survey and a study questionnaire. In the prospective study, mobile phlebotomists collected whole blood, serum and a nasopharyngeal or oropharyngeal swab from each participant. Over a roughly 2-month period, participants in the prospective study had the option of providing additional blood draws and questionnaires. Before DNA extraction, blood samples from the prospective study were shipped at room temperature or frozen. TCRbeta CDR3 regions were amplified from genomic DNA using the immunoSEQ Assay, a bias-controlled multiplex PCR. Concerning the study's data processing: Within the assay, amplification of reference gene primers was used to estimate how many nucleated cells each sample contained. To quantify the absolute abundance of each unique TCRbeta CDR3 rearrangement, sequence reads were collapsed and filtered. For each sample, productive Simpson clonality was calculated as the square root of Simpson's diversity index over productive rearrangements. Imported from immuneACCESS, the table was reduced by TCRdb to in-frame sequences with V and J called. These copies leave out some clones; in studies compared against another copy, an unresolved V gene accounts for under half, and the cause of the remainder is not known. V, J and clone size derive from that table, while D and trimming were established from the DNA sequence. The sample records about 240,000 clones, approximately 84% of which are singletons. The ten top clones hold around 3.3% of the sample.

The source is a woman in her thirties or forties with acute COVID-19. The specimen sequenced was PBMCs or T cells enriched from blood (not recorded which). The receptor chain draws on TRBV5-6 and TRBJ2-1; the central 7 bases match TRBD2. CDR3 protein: CASSLREVVYNEQFF. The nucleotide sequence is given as TGTGCCAGCAGCTTACGGGAGGTTGTATACAATGAGCAGTTCTTC. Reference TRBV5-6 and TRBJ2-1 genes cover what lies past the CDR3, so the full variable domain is DAGVTQSPTHLIKTRGQQVTLRCSPKSGHDTVSWYQQALGQGPQFIFQYYEEEERQRGNFPDRFSGHQFPNYSSELNVNALLLGDSALYLCASSLREVVYNEQFFGPGTRLTVL.